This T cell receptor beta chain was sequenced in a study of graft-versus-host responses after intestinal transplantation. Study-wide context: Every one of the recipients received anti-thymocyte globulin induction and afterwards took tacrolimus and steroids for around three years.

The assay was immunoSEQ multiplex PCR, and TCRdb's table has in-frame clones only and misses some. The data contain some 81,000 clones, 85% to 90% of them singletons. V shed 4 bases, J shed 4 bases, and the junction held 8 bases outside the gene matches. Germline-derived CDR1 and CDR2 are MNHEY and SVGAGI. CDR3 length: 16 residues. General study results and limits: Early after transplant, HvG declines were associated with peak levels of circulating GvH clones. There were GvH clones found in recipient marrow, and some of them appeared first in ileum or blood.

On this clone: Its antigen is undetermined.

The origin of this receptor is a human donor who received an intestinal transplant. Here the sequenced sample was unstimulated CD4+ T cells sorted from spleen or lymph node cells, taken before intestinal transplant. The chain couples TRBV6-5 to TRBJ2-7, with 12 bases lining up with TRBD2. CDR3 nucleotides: TGTGCCAGCAGTTTCGCCGCTAGCGGGGGGGGTTACGAGCAGTACTTC. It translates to CASSFAASGGGYEQYF.